The 14 T cell receptor beta chains given below trace back to one sample, sequenced in a study of cytomegalovirus exposure and HLA in healthy donors. Vbeta (60) and Jbeta (13) primers were used in the PCR. Measured with immunoSEQ multiplex PCR; TCRdb has only the in-frame clones, and not every one. This sample has around 70,000 clones, with approximately 78% found just once. The sequenced material came from PBMCs. Source of these receptors: a girl aged 5 to 17 in good health and CMV-seropositive.

This clone was observed a handful of times. This CDR3 fails to terminate in the conserved phenylalanine or tryptophan, so it likely reflects a read error. The chain uses TRBV7-2 and TRBJ1-1; the D is unclear. V was pared by 5 bases and J by 0 bases, with 13 bases between. Germline V gives CDR1 SGHTA, CDR2 FQGNSA. This CDR3 is built from 15 residues. The DNA for the CDR3 is TGTGCCAGCAGCATTACCGGGAAAGTGAACACTGAAGCTTTCGTT. Its protein is CASSITGKVNTEAFV.

V usage is TRBV5-6 and J usage is TRBJ2-1, with TRBD2 identical over 8 bases. V gave up 2 bases and J gave up 0 bases; unmatched junction bases: 4. The CDR3 has 16 amino acids. CDR1 is SGHDT, CDR2 YYEEEE, per germline. In DNA form, the CDR3 reads TGTGCCAGCAGCTTCCGGGGGGGAAGCTCCTACAATGAGCAGTTCTTC. The encoded protein is CASSFRGGSSYNEQFF.

J is TRBJ2-3 and V is TRBV6-5; a weak D match, TRBD2 (7 bases). V was shortened by 7 bases and J by 3 bases, with 17 bases between the two germline ends. This CDR3 contains 15 residues. Per the germline V gene, CDR1 is MNHEY and CDR2 is SVGAGI. The CDR3 DNA sequence: TGTGCCAGCACCACACTAGGGGGGGAGACAGATACGCAGTATTTT. This codes for CASTTLGGETDTQYF.

The chain combines TRBV5-4 with TRBJ2-7; D not certain. Trimming took 0 bases from V and 9 from J, leaving 10 bases between them. Germline lookup yields CDR1 SGHNT and CDR2 YYREEE (reference sequence). CDR3 length equals 12 residues. The CDR3 loop is CASSLAFTRQYF. The CDR3 coding sequence is TGTGCCAGCAGCTTGGCGTTTACAAGGCAGTACTTC.

The chain has TRBV15 and TRBJ2-1; the D gene is possibly TRBD2 (6 bases). The V gene lost 0 bases and the J gene lost 7 bases, with 13 bases spanning the gap. CDR3 length: 15 amino acids. The V gene's germline CDR1 is LNHNV and CDR2 YYDKDF (reference sequence). CDR3 DNA: TGTGCCACCAGCAGAGATCGGGCAGGGAGGAATGAGCAGTTCTTC. Residues: CATSRDRAGRNEQFF.

The chain is built from TRBV28 and TRBJ2-6; no definite D call. There are 14 residues in the CDR3. The V end was cut by 8 bases, the J end by 0 bases, with 8 bases between. The germline V gene has CDR1 MDHEN and CDR2 SYDVKM. The CDR3, as DNA: TGTGCCAGCGGCGGTAGCTCTGGGGCCAACGTCCTGACTTTC. It specifies CASGGSSGANVLTF.

This chain links TRBV6-5 with TRBJ1-1, with D unclear. Germline CDR1 MNHEY, CDR2 SVGAGI. Trimming took 7 bases from V and 6 from J, leaving 15 bases between them. The CDR3 runs to 13 residues. Here the CDR3 reads CASKAAHTSEAFF. The CDR3 DNA reads as TGTGCCAGCAAGGCGGCCCATACCTCTGAAGCTTTCTTT.

This clone was seen just once. CDR3 region: CASSRRGDQETQYF. CDR3 coding DNA: TGTGCCAGCAGCCGCAGGGGAGACCAAGAGACCCAGTACTTC. The chain recombines TRBV7-9 with TRBJ2-5; D might be TRBD1 (6 bases). This CDR3 spans 14 amino acids. Germline values: CDR1 SEHNR, CDR2 FQNEAQ (reference sequence). Trimming left V 5 bases short and J 0 bases short, with 10 bases between.

The rearrangement links TRBV30 to TRBJ1-4; D is unresolved. CDR1 GTSNPN and CDR2 SVGIG come from the germline V gene (reference sequence). This CDR3 is built from 16 residues. Trimming removed 1 base from V and 7 bases from J, with 19 bases in between. The CDR3 region is CAWSGGFSTGSEKLFF. CDR3 DNA: TGTGCCTGGAGTGGGGGTTTTTCCACGGGAAGTGAAAAACTGTTTTTT.

The chain combines TRBV5-1 with TRBJ2-7; possibly TRBD2 for D (6 bases). The germline V and J ends were trimmed by 4 bases and 4 bases, with 15 bases remaining between them. From germline, CDR1 is SGHRS and CDR2 YFSETQ. This CDR3 comprises 14 residues. CDR3 region: CASSPYGGVYEQYF. CDR3 coding DNA: TGCGCCAGCAGCCCCTACGGAGGGGTGTACGAGCAGTACTTC. Filled out from reference TRBV5-1 and TRBJ2-7, the complete variable domain reads KAGVTQTPRYLIKTRGQQVTLSCSPISGHRSVSWYQQTPGQGLQFLFEYFSETQRNKGNFPGRFSGRQFSNSRSEMNVSTLELGDSALYLCASSPYGGVYEQYFGPGTRLTVT.

This chain joins TRBV7-2 and TRBJ2-7, with 7 bases lining up with TRBD1. V dropped 1 base and J dropped 7; count of bases not matched to a gene: 4. Germline V lookup: CDR1 SGHTA, CDR2 FQGNSA. CDR3 size: 13 residues. The CDR3 spells CASSLGQGREQYF. The CDR3 nucleotides read TGTGCCAGCAGCTTAGGACAGGGTCGAGAGCAGTACTTC.

This clone has just a few counts. This chain links TRBV6-5 with TRBJ2-3; 8 bases fit TRBD2. Germline V gene sequence: CDR1 MNHEY, CDR2 SVGAGI. V lost 6 bases and J lost 6; bases outside the gene matches: 11. The CDR3 totals 15 residues. The CDR3 region is CASRKSGGGGDTQYF. The CDR3 coding sequence is TGTGCCAGCAGGAAAAGCGGGGGCGGGGGGGATACGCAGTATTTT.

This chain uses TRBV10-3 with TRBJ2-3, with D possibly being TRBD2 (5 bases). Trimming stripped 2 bases from V and 2 bases from J, with 17 bases between. CDR3 size: 17 residues. CDR1 and CDR2 from the germline V gene are ENHRY and SYGVKD. The CDR3 nucleotides read TGTGCCATCAGTGAGATTAGCCTATCCGACTACACAGATACGCAGTATTTT. Encoded protein: CAISEISLSDYTDTQYF.

The chain couples TRBV5-1 to TRBJ2-1; 11 nucleotides line up with TRBD2. CDR1 is SGHRS and CDR2 is YFSETQ in the germline V gene. This CDR3 is 16 amino acids long. V lost 2 bases, J lost 1 base, and 2 bases stayed unmatched. CDR3 DNA sequence: TGCGCCAGCAGCTTCCCTAGCGGGGGGTCCTACAATGAGCAGTTCTTC. Its translation is CASSFPSGGSYNEQFF.